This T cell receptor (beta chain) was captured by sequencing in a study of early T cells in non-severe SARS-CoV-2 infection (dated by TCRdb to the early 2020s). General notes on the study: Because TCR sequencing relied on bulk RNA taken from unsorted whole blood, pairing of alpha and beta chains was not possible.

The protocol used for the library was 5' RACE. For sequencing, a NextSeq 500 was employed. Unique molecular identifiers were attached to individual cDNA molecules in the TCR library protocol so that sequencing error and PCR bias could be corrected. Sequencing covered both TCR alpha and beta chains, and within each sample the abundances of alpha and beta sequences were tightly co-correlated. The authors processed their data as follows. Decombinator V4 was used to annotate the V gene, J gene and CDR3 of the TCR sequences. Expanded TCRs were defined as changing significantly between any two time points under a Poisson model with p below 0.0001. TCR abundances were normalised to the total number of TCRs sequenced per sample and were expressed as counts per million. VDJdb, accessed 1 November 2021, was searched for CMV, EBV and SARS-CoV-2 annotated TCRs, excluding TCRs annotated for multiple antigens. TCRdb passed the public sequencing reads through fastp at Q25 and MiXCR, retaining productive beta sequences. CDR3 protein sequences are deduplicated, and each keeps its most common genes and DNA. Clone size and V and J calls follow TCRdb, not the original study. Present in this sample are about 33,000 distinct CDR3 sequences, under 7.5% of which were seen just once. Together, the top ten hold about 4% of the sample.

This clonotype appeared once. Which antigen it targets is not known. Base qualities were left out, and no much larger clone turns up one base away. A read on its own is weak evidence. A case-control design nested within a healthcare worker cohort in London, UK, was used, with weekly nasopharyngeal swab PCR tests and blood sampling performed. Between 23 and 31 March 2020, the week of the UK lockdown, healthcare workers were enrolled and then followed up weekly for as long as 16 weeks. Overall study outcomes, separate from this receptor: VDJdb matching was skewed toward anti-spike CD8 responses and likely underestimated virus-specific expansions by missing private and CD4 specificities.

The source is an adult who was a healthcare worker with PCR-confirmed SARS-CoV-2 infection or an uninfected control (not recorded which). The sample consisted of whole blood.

CDR3 region: CSARGADSYGYTF. The base sequence is TGCAGTGCTAGAGGGGCGGACAGCTATGGCTACACCTTC. The rearrangement joined TRBV20-1 to TRBJ1-2, and the D gene may be TRBD1, 6 bases matching. Its CDR3 holds 13 amino acids, cysteine through phenylalanine. Only the CDR3 region is kept as DNA, spanning 39 bases read in frame from base 1. CDR1 and CDR2 are drawn from the germline V gene (reference sequence): DFQATT, SNEGSKA. Trimming costs V 1 base and J 4 bases, and their ends lie 10 bases apart.